The 5 T cell receptor beta chains given below trace back to one sample, sequenced in a study of T cells in Graves' hyperthyroidism and ophthalmopathy. Amplification targeted TCR beta CDR3 regions from RNA transcripts. The HTBI set primed first-round TCR CDR3 RT-PCR. TCRdb used MiXCR to reprocess the multiplex PCR reads, holding one entry per CDR3 protein. The data hold 450,000 to 550,000 distinct CDR3 sequences, with 24% observed a single time. Sequenced: blood. These TCRs come from a woman in her 30s with Graves' ophthalmopathy.

The rearrangement joins TRBV5-1 to TRBJ2-2; 9 nucleotides match TRBD1. The length of the CDR3 is 14 residues. Germline V gene lookup returns CDR1 SGHRS and CDR2 YFSETQ. Trimming took 6 bases from V and 5 from J; bases not matched to a gene: 5. DNA of the CDR3: TGCGCCAGCACGAGGGACAGGGAAACCGGGGAGCTGTTTTTT. Amino acids: CASTRDRETGELFF.

In this sample, this clonotype turned up once. The J gene is TRBJ1-1, the V gene TRBV11-1; 7 bases are shared with TRBD1. Trimming cost V 5 bases and J 3 bases; bases outside gene matches: 12. The CDR3 runs 16 residues. Germline lookup yields CDR1 SGHAT and CDR2 FQDESV (reference sequence). The CDR3 loop is CASSGETTGMDTEAFF. CDR3 coding DNA: TGTGCCAGCAGCGGTGAAACGACAGGGATGGACACTGAAGCTTTCTTT. The full variable domain, with the rest looked up from reference TRBV11-1 and TRBJ1-1, is EAEVAQSPRYKITEKSQAVAFWCDPISGHATLYWYRQILGQGPELLVQFQDESVVDDSQLPKDRFSAERLKGVDSTLKIQPAELGDSAMYLCASSGETTGMDTEAFFGQGTRLTVV.

The chain joins TRBV11-1 to TRBJ2-7; tentative D call: TRBD2 (5 bases). Trimming shortened V by 1 base and J by 2 bases, and 12 bases separated the two germline ends. CDR3 length equals 15 residues. Germline-derived CDR1 and CDR2 are SGHAT and FQDESV (reference sequence). CDR3 nucleotides: TGTGCCAGCAGCTTAGTCGGACTTACAGCCTACGAGCAGTACTTC. Protein product: CASSLVGLTAYEQYF.

This clonotype was detected ten times or more. CDR3 loop: CASSPEDGYTF. In DNA form, the CDR3 reads TGTGCCAGCAGCCCGGAGGATGGCTACACCTTC. The gene calls are TRBV7-2 and TRBJ1-2; no firm D call. V lost 5 bases, J lost 6 bases, and 7 bases lay in between. Germline loops: CDR1 SGHTA, CDR2 FQGNSA. This CDR3 is built from 11 residues.

This clonotype was picked up many times. J is TRBJ1-1 and V is TRBV12-3 or TRBV12-4; D is perhaps TRBD1 (6 bases). This CDR3 has 17 residues. V was clipped by 3 bases and J by 0 bases, with 17 bases between them. The CDR3 DNA is TGTGCCAGCAGTTTCAGGGGACGGTGGGGGATGAACACTGAAGCTTTCTTT. Protein product: CASSFRGRWGMNTEAFF.